Listed here are 2 T cell receptor beta chains from one sample, sequenced in a study of PD-L1 blockade in urothelial cancer. Sequencing used immunoSEQ multiplex PCR; TCRdb keeps in-frame clones, though not all of them. The sample lists approximately 93,000 clones, over 65% seen once, with around 8.1% in the top ten. The sample's time point: peripheral blood 6 weeks after treatment start. The sequences come from PBMCs, collected around atezolizumab (anti-PD-L1) treatment. The receptors were gathered from a man aged 65-85 years with urothelial cancer.

This chain uses TRBV9 with TRBJ2-4; D call uncertain. The germline V gene encodes CDR1 SGDLS and CDR2 YYNGEE. The CDR3 contains 16 residues. Trimming took off 0 bases at V and 5 bases at J, with 15 bases between the two ends. CDR3 sequence: CASSVGPSTPQNIQYF. DNA for the CDR3: TGTGCCAGCAGCGTAGGCCCAAGTACACCCCAAAACATTCAGTACTTC.

V is TRBV11-2 and J is TRBJ1-2; 9 bases line up with TRBD1. This CDR3 has 15 amino acids. V shed 5 bases and J 2 bases; nucleotides not matched to a gene: 6. Germline lookup yields CDR1 SGHAT and CDR2 FQNNGV. The CDR3 loop is CASSPRTGENYGYTF. CDR3 nucleotides: TGTGCCAGCAGCCCTCGGACAGGGGAGAACTATGGCTACACCTTC.